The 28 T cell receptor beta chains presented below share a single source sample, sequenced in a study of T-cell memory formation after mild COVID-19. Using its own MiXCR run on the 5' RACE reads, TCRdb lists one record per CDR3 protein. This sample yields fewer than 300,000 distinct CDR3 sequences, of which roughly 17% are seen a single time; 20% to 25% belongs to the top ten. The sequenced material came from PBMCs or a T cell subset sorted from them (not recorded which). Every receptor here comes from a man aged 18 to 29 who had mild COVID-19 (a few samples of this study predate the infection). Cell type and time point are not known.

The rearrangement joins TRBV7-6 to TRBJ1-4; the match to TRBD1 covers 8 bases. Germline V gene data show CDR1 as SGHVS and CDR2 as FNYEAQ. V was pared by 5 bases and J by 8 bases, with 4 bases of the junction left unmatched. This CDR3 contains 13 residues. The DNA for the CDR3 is TGTGCCAGCAGCCGACAGGGGTTCGAAAAACTGTTTTTT. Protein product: CASSRQGFEKLFF. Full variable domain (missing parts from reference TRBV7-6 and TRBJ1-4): GAGVSQSPRYKVTKRGQDVALRCDPISGHVSLYWYRQALGQGPEFLTYFNYEAQQDKSGLPNDRFSAERPEGSISTLTIQRTEQRDSAMYRCASSRQGFEKLFFGSGTQLSVL.

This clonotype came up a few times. Written as DNA, the CDR3 is TGCAGCGCACGAGGAAGTACCGGGGAGCTGTTTTTT. Translating it yields CSARGSTGELFF. The chain combines TRBV29-1 with TRBJ2-2; D is unresolved. Trimming cost V 7 bases and J 5 bases, with 11 bases left between them. The CDR3 is made up of 12 amino acids. Germline V CDR1 and CDR2: SQVTM, ANQGSEA.

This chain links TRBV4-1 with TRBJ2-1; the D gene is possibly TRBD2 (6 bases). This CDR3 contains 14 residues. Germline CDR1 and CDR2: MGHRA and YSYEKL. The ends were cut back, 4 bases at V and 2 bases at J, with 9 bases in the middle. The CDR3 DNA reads TGCGCCAGCAGCCTCCCGGGAGCCTACAATGAGCAGTTCTTC. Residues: CASSLPGAYNEQFF.

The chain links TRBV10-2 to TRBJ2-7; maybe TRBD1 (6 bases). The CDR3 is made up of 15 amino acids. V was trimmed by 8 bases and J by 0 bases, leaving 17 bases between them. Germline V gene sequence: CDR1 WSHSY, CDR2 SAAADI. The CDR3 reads CASLTRTEFSYEQYF. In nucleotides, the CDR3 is TGCGCCAGCTTGACCAGGACAGAATTCTCCTACGAGCAGTACTTC.

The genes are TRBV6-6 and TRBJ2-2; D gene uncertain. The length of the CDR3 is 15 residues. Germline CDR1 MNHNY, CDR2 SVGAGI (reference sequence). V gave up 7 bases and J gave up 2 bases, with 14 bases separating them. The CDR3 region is CASTFSVTNTGELFF. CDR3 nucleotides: TGTGCCAGCACTTTCTCAGTGACAAACACCGGGGAGCTGTTTTTT.

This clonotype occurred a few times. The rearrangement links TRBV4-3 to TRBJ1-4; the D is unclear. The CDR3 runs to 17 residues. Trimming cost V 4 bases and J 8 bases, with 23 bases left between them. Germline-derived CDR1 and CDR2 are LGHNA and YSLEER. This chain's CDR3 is CASSPDTPTGRREKLFF. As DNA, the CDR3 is TGCGCCAGCAGCCCAGATACTCCGACGGGGAGGCGGGAAAAACTGTTTTTT.

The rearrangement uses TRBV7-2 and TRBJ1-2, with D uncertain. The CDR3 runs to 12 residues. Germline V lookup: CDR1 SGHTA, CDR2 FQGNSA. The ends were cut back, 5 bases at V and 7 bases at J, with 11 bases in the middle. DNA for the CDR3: TGTGCCAGCAGCCCTTGGTCCAGTGGCTACACCTTC. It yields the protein CASSPWSSGYTF.

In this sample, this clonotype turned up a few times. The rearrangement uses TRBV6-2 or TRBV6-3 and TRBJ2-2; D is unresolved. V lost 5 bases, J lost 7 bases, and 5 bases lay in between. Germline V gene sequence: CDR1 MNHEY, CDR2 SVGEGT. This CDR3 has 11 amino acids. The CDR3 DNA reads TGTGCCAGCAGTGCTTACGGGGAGCTGTTTTTT. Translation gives CASSAYGELFF.

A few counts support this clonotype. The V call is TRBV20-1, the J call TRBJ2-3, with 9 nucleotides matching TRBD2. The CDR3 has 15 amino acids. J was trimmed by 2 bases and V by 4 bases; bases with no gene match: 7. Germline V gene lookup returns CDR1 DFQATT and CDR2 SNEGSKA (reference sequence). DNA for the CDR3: TGCAGTGCTAACCCCAGCGGGGGGTTCACAGATACGCAGTATTTT. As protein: CSANPSGGFTDTQYF.

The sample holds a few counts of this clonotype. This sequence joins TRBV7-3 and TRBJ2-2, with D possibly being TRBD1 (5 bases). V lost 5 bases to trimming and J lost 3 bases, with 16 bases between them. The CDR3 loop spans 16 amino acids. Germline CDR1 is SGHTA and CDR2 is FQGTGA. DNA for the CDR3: TGTGCCAGCAGCGCAGGCCTCGACAGATACACCGGGGAGCTGTTTTTT. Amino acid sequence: CASSAGLDRYTGELFF.

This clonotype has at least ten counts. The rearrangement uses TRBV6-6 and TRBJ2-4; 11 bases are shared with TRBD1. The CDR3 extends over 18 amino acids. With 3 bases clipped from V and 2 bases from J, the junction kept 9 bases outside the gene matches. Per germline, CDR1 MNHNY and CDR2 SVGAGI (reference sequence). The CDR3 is CASSYRDRGSGTKNIQYF. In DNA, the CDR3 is TGTGCCAGCAGTTATCGGGACAGGGGGTCCGGGACCAAAAACATTCAGTACTTC.

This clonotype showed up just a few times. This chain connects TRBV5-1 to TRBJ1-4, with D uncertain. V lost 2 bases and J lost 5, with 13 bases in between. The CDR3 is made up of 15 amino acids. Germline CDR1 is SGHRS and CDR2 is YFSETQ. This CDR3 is CASSFSTAANEKLFF. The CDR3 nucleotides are TGCGCCAGCAGCTTCAGCACGGCCGCCAATGAAAAACTGTTTTTT.

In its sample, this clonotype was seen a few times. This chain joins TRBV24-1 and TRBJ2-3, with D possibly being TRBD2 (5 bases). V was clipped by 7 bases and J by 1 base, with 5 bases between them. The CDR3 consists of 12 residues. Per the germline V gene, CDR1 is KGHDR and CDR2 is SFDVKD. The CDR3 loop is CATRRGTDTQYF. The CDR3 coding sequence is TGTGCCACCAGGAGGGGCACAGATACGCAGTATTTT.

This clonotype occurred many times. The DNA for the CDR3 is TGTGCCAGCAGTTTATCTCCTAGCCGGGAGACCCAGTACTTC. It yields the protein CASSLSPSRETQYF. The V and J genes are TRBV27 and TRBJ2-5, with D possibly TRBD2 on 5 matching bases. Germline assignment: CDR1 MNHEY and CDR2 SMNVEV (reference sequence). Trimming took 0 bases from V and 5 from J, leaving 10 bases between them. This CDR3 region has 14 residues.

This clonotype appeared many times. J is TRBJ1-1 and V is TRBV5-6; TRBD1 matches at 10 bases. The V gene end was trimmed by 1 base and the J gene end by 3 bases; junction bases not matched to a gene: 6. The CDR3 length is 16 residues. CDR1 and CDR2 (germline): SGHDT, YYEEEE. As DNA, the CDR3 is TGTGCCAGCAGCTTGCCGGGACAGGGGACGGACACTGAAGCTTTCTTT. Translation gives CASSLPGQGTDTEAFF.

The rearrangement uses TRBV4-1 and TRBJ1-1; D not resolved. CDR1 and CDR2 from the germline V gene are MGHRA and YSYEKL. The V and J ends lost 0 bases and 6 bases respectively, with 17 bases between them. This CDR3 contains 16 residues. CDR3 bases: TGCGCCAGCAGCCAAGATTGGGTCGATCTTAGCCCTGAAGCTTTCTTT. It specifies CASSQDWVDLSPEAFF.

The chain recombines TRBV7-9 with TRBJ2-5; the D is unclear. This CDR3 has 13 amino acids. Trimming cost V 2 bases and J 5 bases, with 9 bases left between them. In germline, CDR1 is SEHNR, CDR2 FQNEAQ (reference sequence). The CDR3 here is CASSLFVGETQYF. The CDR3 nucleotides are TGTGCCAGCAGCTTATTCGTTGGGGAGACCCAGTACTTC.

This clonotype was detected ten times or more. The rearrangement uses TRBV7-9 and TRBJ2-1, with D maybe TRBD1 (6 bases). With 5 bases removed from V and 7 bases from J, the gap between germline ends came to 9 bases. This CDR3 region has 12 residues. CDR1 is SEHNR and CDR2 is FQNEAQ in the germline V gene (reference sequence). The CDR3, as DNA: TGTGCCAGCAGCCCGGACAGTAATGAGCAGTTCTTC. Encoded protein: CASSPDSNEQFF.

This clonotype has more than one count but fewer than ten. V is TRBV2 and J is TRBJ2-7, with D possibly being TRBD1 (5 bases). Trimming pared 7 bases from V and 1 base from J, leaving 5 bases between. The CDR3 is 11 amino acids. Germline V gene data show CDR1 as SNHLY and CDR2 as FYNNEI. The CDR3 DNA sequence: TGTGCCAGCAAGGGGTCCTACGAGCAGTACTTC. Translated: CASKGSYEQYF. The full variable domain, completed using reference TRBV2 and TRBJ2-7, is EPEVTQTPSHQVTQMGQEVILRCVPISNHLYFYWYRQILGQKVEFLVSFYNNEISEKSEIFDDQFSVERPDGSNFTLKIRSTKLEDSAMYFCASKGSYEQYFGPGTRLTVT.

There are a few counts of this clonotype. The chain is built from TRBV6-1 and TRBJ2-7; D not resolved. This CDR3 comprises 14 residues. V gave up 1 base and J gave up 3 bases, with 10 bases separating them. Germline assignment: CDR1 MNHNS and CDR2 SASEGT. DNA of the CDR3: TGTGCCAGCAGTGAAGAGTACTTGGGCTACGAGCAGTACGTC. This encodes CASSEEYLGYEQYV.

The CDR3 spells CASSLSGGWDTGELFF. In nucleotides, the CDR3 is TGTGCCAGCAGCTTATCAGGGGGTTGGGACACCGGGGAGCTGTTTTTT. The chain is built from TRBV7-6 and TRBJ2-2; TRBD1 aligns across 7 bases. Germline V gene sequence: CDR1 SGHVS, CDR2 FNYEAQ. The CDR3 consists of 16 residues. J lost 3 bases, V lost 2 bases, and 6 bases had no gene match. Full variable domain (rest looked up from reference TRBV7-6 and TRBJ2-2): GAGVSQSPRYKVTKRGQDVALRCDPISGHVSLYWYRQALGQGPEFLTYFNYEAQQDKSGLPNDRFSAERPEGSISTLTIQRTEQRDSAMYRCASSLSGGWDTGELFFGEGSRLTVL.

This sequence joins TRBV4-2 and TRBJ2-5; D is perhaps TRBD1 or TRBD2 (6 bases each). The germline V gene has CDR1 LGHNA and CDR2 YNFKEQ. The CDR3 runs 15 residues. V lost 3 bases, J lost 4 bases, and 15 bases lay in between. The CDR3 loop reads CASSQASGAGETQYF. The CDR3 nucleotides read TGTGCCAGCAGCCAGGCTTCGGGGGCAGGAGAGACCCAGTACTTC.

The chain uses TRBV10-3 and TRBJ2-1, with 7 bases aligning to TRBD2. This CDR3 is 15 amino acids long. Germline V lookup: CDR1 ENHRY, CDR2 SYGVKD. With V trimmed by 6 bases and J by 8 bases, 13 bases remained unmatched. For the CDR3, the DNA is TGTGCCATCAGAGTAGCCGGGACTACCCCCCATGAGCAGTTCTTC. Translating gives CAIRVAGTTPHEQFF.

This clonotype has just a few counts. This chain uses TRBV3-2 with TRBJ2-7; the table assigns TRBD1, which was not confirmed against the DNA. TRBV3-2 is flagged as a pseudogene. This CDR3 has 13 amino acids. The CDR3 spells CASSPLLGGEQYV. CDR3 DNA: TGTGCCAGCAGCCCCCTGCTGGGTGGCGAGCAGTACGTC.

The CDR3 nucleotides are TGCGCCAGCAGCCAACGGGACAGGGGGCAATCACCCCTCCACTTT. It yields the protein CASSQRDRGQSPLHF. The chain carries TRBV4-1 and TRBJ1-6; 12 bases fit TRBD1. This CDR3 is built from 15 residues. V lost 2 bases to trimming and J lost 10 bases; unmatched junction nucleotides: 3. CDR1 and CDR2 (germline): MGHRA, YSYEKL.

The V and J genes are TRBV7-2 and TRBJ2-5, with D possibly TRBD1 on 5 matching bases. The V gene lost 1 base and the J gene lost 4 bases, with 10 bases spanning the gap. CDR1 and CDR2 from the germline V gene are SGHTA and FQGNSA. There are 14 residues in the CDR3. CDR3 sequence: CASSLGDQGETQYF. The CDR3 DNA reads TGTGCCAGCAGCTTAGGCGACCAGGGAGAGACCCAGTACTTC.

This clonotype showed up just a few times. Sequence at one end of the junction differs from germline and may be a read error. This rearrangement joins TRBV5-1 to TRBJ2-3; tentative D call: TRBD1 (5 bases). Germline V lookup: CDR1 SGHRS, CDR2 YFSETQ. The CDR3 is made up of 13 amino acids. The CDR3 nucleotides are TGCTCCAGCAGCTTAGGGGCGACGGGTACGCAGTATTTT. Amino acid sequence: CSSSLGATGTQYF.

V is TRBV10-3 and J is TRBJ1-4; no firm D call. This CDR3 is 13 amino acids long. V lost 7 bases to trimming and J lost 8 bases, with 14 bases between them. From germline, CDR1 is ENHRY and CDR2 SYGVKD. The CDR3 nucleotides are TGTGCCATCACGAAGGGATTAGGAGAAAAACTGTTTTTT. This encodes CAITKGLGEKLFF.